These T cell receptor beta chains were read from a single sample in a study of T cell changes during pregnancy in multiple sclerosis. The method was immunoSEQ multiplex PCR; TCRdb's version includes in-frame clones alone and lacks a portion of them. The sample yields over 50,000 clones, over 80% seen once. The specimen was CD4+ T cells from peripheral blood mononuclear cells, collected after pregnancy. Source of these receptors: a female donor with multiple sclerosis, enrolled in a pregnancy study. Each CDR3 is given with its conserved first and last residue. Each record gives: CDR3 protein, V gene, clone size, J gene. Size tells how often a clone was seen (once, few, many) or the class of an expanded clone, and some rows leave it out.

CDR3aa: CASSTWAGVGYTF; v_gene: TRBV19; abundance: .; j_gene: TRBJ1-2
CDR3aa: CASSRQGSSVNEQYF; v_gene: TRBV18; abundance: .; j_gene: TRBJ2-7
CDR3aa: CASSLVSAGFYEQYF; v_gene: TRBV5-6; abundance: .; j_gene: TRBJ2-7
CDR3aa: CASSLQGAFNQPQHF; v_gene: TRBV7-2; abundance: once; j_gene: TRBJ1-5
CDR3aa: CASRVTSSFPGELFF; v_gene: TRBV7-8; abundance: once; j_gene: TRBJ2-2
CDR3aa: CAAVDSPRDGYTF; v_gene: TRBV6-6; abundance: .; j_gene: TRBJ1-2
CDR3aa: CASSSHRGRETQYF; v_gene: TRBV28; abundance: .; j_gene: TRBJ2-5
CDR3aa: CASRGTSGGNTGELFF; v_gene: TRBV6-6; abundance: .; j_gene: TRBJ2-2
CDR3aa: CASSATGGLAGAQETQYF; v_gene: TRBV9; abundance: .; j_gene: TRBJ2-5
CDR3aa: CASSRDGRGARYTF; v_gene: TRBV28; abundance: .; j_gene: TRBJ1-2
CDR3aa: CASSLMGGGSYNEQFF; v_gene: TRBV5-1; abundance: .; j_gene: TRBJ2-1
CDR3aa: CASSYSMTVRATEAFF; v_gene: TRBV6-6; abundance: .; j_gene: TRBJ1-1
CDR3aa: CASSFGGTNEKLFF; v_gene: TRBV7-2; abundance: .; j_gene: TRBJ1-4
CDR3aa: CSAIPYEQYF; v_gene: TRBV20-1; abundance: once; j_gene: TRBJ2-7
CDR3aa: CASSERLYEQYF; v_gene: TRBV14; abundance: .; j_gene: TRBJ2-7
CDR3aa: CASSLGNSGRADTQYF; v_gene: TRBV5-4; abundance: once; j_gene: TRBJ2-3
CDR3aa: CASSSPGLAGTYNEQFF; v_gene: TRBV27; abundance: .; j_gene: TRBJ2-1
CDR3aa: CASSRSQNYGYTF; v_gene: TRBV19; abundance: .; j_gene: TRBJ1-2
CDR3aa: CASSPDFTGISGANVLTF; v_gene: TRBV7-3; abundance: .; j_gene: TRBJ2-6
CDR3aa: CASSVATSGYNEQFF; v_gene: TRBV9; abundance: .; j_gene: TRBJ2-1
CDR3aa: CASSIGTSGTTREYF; v_gene: TRBV11-3; abundance: once; j_gene: TRBJ2-7
CDR3aa: CANSYGQADTQYF; v_gene: TRBV2; abundance: .; j_gene: TRBJ2-3
CDR3aa: CASRDRVRQPQHF; v_gene: TRBV19; abundance: .; j_gene: TRBJ1-5
CDR3aa: CASGLVRGFWGYTF; v_gene: TRBV12-5; abundance: .; j_gene: TRBJ1-2
CDR3aa: CASSFSGRAGGELFF; v_gene: TRBV7-6; abundance: .; j_gene: TRBJ2-2
CDR3aa: CASSLVAGGSRDGELFF; v_gene: TRBV7-2; abundance: .; j_gene: TRBJ2-2
CDR3aa: CATRAGVADTQYF; v_gene: TRBV6-1; abundance: .; j_gene: TRBJ2-3
CDR3aa: CASSPNTVSHNEKLFF; v_gene: TRBV18; abundance: .; j_gene: TRBJ1-4